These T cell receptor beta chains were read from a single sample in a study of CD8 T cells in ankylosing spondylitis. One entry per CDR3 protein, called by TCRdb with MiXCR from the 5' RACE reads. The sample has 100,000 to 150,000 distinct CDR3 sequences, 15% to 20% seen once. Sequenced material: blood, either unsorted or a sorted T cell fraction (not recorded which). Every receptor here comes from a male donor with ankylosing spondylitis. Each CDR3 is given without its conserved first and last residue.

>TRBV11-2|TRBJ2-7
ASSLLAGGSPALYEQY
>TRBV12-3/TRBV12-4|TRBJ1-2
ASSFRGVRVDYGYT
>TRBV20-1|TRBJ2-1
SARHFSSGKNTPYNEQF
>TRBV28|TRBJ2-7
ASSLLTSGHSYEQY
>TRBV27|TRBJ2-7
ASSFGVGAYEQY
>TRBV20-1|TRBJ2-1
SARDRQSYNEQF
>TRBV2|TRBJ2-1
ARGVAGESYNEQF
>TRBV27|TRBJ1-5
ASSLGQLNQPQH
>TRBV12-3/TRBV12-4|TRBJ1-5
ASSSIALDRVYNQPQH
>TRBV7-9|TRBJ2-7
ASSLERDSNYEQY
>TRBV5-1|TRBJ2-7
ASSEGVGRSGYEQY
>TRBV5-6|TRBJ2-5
ASSSGTSVGETQY
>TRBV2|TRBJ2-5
ASSEMLEETQY
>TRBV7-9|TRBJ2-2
ASRSGPNGGVAGELF
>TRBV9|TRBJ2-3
ASSPPTASTDTQY
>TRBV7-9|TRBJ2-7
ASSLSQAGYEQY
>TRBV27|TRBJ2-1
ASSPPGPTSASEQF
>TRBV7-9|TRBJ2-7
ASSHTVVWEQY
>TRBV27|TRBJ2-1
ASSLEQGGPNEQF
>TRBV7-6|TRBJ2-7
ASSLAGGDPSYEQY
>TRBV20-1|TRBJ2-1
SAILGSYNEQF
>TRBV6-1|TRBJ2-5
ASSEDRGLYNGLQETQY
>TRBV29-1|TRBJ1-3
SVRGAGNTIY
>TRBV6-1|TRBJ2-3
ASSERADFTDTQY
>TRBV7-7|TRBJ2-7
ASSFRLSYEQY
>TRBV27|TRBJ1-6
ASSSTGGRSPLH
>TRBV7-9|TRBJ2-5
ASSLQGGWTQY
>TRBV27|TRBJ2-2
ASSEGERATGELF
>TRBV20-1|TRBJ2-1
SARQETGEQF
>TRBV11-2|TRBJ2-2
ASSSRGQGKDGELF
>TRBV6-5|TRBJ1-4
ASSYYRATNEKLF
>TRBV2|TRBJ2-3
ASREISTDTQY
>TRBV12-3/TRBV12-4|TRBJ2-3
ASSPLANTDTQY
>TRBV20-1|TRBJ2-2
SAIANTGELF
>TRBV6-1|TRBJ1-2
ASTIAWQRESYGYT
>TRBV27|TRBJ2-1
ASSGGGNHNEQF
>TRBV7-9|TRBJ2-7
ASRGGATYEQY
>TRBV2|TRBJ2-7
ASGRGPWEQY
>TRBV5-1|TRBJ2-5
ASSLDAETQY
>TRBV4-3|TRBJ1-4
ASSHHPGQGNEKLF
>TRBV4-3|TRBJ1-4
ASSQAFGGDPATNEKLF
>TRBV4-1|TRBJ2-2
ASSYSYTGELF
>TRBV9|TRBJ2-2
ASSVAQGNAGELF